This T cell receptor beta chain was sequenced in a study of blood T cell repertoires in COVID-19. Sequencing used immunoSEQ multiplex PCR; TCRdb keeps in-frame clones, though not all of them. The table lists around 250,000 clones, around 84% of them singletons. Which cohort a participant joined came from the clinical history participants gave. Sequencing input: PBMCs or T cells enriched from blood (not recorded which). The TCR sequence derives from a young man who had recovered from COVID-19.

CDR3 protein: CASSQATGQNEQFF. CDR3 sequence (DNA): TGCGCCAGCAGCCAAGCGACAGGACAAAATGAGCAGTTCTTC. This chain connects TRBV5-1 to TRBJ2-1, with D possibly TRBD1 on 6 matching bases. Trimming left V 4 bases short and J 7 bases short, with 15 bases between. Germline V lookup: CDR1 SGHRS, CDR2 YFSETQ. This CDR3 region has 14 residues.